This T cell receptor beta chain is from a study of T cell changes during pregnancy in multiple sclerosis. Produced via immunoSEQ multiplex PCR; TCRdb's table is partial and in-frame only. The sample has 78,000 or so clones, 92% seen once; the top ten hold 2.6%. The V segment lost 6 bases and the J segment 5 bases; nucleotides outside the gene matches: 6. CDR1 is MNHNS, CDR2 SASEGT, per germline. CDR3 length equals 14 residues. The table lists this clone with a count of one. This clonotype was obtained from a female donor with multiple sclerosis, enrolled in a pregnancy study. The rearrangement uses TRBV6-1 and TRBJ2-7; 11 bases fit TRBD2. The sequencing here drew on peripheral blood, taken before pregnancy. The CDR3 spells CASRILAGVNEQYF. DNA for the CDR3: TGTGCCAGCAGGATACTAGCGGGAGTGAACGAGCAGTACTTC.